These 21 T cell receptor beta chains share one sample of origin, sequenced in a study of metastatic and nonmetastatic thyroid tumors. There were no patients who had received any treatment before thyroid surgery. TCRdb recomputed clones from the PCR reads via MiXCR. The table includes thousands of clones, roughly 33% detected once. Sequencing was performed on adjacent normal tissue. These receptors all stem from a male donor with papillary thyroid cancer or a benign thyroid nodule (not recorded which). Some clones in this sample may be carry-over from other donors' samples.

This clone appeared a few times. This chain's CDR3 is CASSFPGGTEAFF. The CDR3 DNA reads as TGTGCCAGCAGTTTTCCGGGGGGCACTGAAGCTTTCTTT. This chain joins TRBV27 and TRBJ1-1, with D possibly TRBD1 on 5 matching bases. The CDR3 sequence is 13 residues long. The germline V gene encodes CDR1 MNHEY and CDR2 SMNVEV (reference sequence). V shed 3 bases and J shed 4 bases, with 9 bases lying between them.

As DNA, the CDR3 is TGTGCCAGTAGTTTCCTCTCGCGGGGGCAGGATGGCTACACCTTC. It is translated as CASSFLSRGQDGYTF. The gene calls are TRBV19 and TRBJ1-2, with D tentatively TRBD1 (6 bases). CDR3 length: 15 residues. V was pared by 5 bases and J by 6 bases, with 19 bases between. Germline CDR1 reads LNHDA; CDR2 reads SQIVND (reference sequence).

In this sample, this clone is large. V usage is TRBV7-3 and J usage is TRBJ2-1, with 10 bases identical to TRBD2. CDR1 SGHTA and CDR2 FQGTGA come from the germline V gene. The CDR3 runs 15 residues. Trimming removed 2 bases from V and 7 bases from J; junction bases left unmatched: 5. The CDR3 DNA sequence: TGTGCCAGCAGCTTACTAGCGGGAGATGGAAATGAGCAGTTCTTC. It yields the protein CASSLLAGDGNEQFF.

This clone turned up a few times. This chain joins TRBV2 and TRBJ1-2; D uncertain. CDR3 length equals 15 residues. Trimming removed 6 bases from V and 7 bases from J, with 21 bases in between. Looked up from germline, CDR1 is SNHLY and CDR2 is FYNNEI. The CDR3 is CASRARSTDVFGYTF. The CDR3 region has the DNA TGTGCCAGCAGAGCGCGCTCGACGGACGTCTTTGGCTACACCTTC.

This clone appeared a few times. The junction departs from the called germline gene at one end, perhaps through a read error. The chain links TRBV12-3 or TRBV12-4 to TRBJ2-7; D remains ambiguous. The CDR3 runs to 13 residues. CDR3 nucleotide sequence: TGTGCCGGCAGTTGGAATAGGGTGGACGAGCAGTACTTC. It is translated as CAGSWNRVDEQYF.

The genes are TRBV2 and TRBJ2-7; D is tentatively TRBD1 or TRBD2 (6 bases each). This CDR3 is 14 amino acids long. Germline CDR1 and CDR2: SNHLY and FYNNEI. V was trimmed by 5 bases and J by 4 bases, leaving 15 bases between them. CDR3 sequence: CASSREGGVYEQYF. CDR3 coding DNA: TGTGCCAGCAGTCGAGAGGGGGGTGTTTACGAGCAGTACTTC.

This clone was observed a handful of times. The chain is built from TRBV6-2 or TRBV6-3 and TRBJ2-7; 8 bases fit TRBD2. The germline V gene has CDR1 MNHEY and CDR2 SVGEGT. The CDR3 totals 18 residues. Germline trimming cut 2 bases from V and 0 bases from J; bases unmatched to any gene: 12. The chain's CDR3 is CASSYSLLAEDSSYEQYF. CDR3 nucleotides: TGTGCCAGCAGTTACAGTCTACTAGCGGAGGACAGCTCCTACGAGCAGTACTTC.

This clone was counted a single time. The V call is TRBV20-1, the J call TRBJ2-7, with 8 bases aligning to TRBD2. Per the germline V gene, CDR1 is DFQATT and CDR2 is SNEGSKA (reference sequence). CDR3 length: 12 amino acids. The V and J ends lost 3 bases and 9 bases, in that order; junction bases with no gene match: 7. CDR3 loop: CSASDSGTWQYF. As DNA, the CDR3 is TGCAGTGCTAGCGATAGCGGGACGTGGCAGTACTTC.

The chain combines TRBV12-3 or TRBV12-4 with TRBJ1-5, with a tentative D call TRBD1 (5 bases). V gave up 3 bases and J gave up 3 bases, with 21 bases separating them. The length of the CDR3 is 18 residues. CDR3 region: CASSLVGDLPGANQPQHF. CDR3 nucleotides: TGTGCCAGCAGTTTGGTGGGAGATCTACCTGGGGCCAATCAGCCCCAGCATTTT.

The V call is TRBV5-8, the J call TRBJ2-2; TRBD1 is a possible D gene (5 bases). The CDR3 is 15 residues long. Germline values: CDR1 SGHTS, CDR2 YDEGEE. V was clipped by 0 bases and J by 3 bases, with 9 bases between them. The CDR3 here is CASSLARVYTGELFF. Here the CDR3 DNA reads TGTGCCAGCAGCTTGGCCAGGGTATACACCGGGGAGCTGTTTTTT.

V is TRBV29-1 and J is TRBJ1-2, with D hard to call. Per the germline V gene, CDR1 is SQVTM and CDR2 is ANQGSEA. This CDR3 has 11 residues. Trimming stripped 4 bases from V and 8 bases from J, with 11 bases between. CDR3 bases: TGCAGCGTTGTTGCTGATCGGGGCTACACCTTC. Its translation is CSVVADRGYTF.

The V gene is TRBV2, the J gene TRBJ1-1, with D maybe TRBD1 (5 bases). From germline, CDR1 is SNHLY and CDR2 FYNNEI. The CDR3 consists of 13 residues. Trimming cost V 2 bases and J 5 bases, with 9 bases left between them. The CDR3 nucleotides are TGTGCCAGCAGTGAAAGGGAGGGGACTGAAGCTTTCTTT. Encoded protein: CASSEREGTEAFF.

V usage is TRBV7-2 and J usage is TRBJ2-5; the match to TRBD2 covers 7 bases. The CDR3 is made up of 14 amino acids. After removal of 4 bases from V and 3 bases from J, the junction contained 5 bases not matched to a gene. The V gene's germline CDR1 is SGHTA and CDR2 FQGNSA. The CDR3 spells CASSYDLAEETQYF. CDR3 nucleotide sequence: TGTGCCAGCAGCTACGACCTAGCGGAAGAGACCCAGTACTTC.

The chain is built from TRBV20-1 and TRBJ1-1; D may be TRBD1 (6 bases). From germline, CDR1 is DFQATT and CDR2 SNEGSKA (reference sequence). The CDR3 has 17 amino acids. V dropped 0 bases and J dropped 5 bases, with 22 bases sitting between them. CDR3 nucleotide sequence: TGCAGTGCTAGAGATCTAAATAGGGACAATCGGGGGACTGAAGCTTTCTTT. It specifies CSARDLNRDNRGTEAFF.

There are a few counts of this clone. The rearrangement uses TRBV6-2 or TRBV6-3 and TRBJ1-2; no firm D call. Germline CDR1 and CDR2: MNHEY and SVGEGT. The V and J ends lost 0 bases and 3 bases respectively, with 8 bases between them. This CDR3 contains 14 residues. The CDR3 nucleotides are TGTGCCAGCAGTTACTCGAGGGCGGACTATGGCTACACCTTC. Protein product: CASSYSRADYGYTF.

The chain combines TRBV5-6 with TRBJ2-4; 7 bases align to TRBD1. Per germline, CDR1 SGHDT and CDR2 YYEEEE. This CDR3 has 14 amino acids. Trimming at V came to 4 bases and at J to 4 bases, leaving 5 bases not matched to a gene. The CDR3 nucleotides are TGTGCCAGCAGCACACAGGGGCCGAAAAACATTCAGTACTTC. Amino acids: CASSTQGPKNIQYF.

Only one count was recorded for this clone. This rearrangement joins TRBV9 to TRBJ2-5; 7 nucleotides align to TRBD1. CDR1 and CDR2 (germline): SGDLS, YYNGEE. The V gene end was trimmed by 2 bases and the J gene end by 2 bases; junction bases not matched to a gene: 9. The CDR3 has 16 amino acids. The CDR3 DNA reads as TGTGCCAGCAGCGTTGGGACAGACACCTTACAAGAGACCCAGTACTTC. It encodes CASSVGTDTLQETQYF.

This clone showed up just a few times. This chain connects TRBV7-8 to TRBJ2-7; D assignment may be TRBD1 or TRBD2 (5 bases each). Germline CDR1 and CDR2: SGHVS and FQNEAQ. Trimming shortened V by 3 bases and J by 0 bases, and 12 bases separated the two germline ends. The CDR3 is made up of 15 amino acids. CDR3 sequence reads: CASSFYGTTSYEQYF. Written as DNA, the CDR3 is TGTGCCAGCAGCTTTTACGGGACCACCTCCTACGAGCAGTACTTC.

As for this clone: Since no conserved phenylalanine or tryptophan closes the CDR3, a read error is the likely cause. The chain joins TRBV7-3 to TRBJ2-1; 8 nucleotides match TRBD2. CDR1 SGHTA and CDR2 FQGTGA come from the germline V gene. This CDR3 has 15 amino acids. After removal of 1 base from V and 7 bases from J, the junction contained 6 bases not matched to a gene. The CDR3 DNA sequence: TGTGCCAGCAGCTTAATAGCGGGACATGGAAATGAGCAGTTCGTC. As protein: CASSLIAGHGNEQFV.

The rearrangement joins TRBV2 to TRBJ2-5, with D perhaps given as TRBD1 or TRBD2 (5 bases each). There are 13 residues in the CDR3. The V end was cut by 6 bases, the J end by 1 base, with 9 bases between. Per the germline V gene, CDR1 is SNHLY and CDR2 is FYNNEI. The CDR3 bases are TGTGCCAGCAGCGAGGGGATCCAAGAGACCCAGTACTTC. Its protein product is CASSEGIQETQYF.

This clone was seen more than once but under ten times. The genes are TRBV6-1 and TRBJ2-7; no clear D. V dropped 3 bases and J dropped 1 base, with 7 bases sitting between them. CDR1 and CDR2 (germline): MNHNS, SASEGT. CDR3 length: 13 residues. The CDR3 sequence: CASSELLSYEQYF. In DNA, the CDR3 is TGTGCCAGCAGTGAGCTACTTTCCTACGAGCAGTACTTC.